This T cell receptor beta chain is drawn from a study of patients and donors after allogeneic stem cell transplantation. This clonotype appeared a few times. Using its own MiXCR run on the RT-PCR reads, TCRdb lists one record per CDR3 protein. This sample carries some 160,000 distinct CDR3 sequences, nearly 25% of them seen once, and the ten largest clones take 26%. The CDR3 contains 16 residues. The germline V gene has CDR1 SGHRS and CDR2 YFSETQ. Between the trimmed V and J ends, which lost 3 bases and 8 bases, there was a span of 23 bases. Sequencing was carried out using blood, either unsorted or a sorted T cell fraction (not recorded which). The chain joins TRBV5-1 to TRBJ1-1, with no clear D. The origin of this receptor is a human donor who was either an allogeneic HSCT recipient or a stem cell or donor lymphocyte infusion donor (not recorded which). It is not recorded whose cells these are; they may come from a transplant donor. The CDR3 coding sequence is TGCGCCAGCAGCTCAACCCCAGGCGAGTCGTCTTCCGAAGCTTTCTTT. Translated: CASSSTPGESSSEAFF.